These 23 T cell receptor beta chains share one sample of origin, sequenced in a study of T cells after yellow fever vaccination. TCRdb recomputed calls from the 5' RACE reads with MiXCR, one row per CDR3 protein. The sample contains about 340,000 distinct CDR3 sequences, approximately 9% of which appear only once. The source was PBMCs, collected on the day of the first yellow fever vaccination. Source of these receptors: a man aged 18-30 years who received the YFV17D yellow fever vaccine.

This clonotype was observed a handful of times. The CDR3 DNA is TGTGCCAGCAGGTTGGGCAGCAATGAGCAGTTCTTC. Protein sequence: CASRLGSNEQFF. The V and J genes are TRBV3-1 and TRBJ2-1; D not certain. The CDR3 consists of 12 residues. Trimming took 6 bases from V and 6 from J, leaving 9 bases between them. CDR1 LGHDT and CDR2 YNNKEL come from the germline V gene (reference sequence).

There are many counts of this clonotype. The CDR3 loop is CSAREAGTVDEETQYF. The CDR3 DNA sequence: TGCAGTGCTAGAGAAGCCGGGACAGTGGACGAAGAGACCCAGTACTTC. The chain joins TRBV20-1 to TRBJ2-5; 7 bases align to TRBD1. This CDR3 has 16 residues. The germline gives CDR1 DFQATT, CDR2 SNEGSKA (reference sequence). Trimming at V came to 0 bases and at J to 3 bases, leaving 10 bases not matched to a gene.

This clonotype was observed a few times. Here the CDR3 reads CASSLLAGGYDEQFF. CDR3 coding DNA: TGCGCCAGCAGCTTACTAGCGGGGGGGTACGATGAGCAGTTCTTC. The chain links TRBV5-1 to TRBJ2-1, with 13 positions matching TRBD2. Germline-derived CDR1 and CDR2 are SGHRS and YFSETQ. This CDR3 spans 15 amino acids. The junction had 4 bases not matched to a gene; V was cut back by 2 bases and J by 8 bases.

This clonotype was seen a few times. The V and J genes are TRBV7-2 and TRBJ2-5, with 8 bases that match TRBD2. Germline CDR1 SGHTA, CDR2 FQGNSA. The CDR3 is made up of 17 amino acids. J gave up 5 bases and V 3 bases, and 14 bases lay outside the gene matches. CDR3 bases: TGTGCCAGCAGCTTGGGGGCCCTGCGGGGGGCGTGGGAGACCCAGTACTTC. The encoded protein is CASSLGALRGAWETQYF.

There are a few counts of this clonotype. The CDR3 DNA reads TGTGCCAGCTCACCGGAGCAGACGCAGCCCCAGCATTTT. Translation: CASSPEQTQPQHF. The V and J genes are TRBV18 and TRBJ1-5; D uncertain. With 3 bases removed from V and 7 bases from J, the gap between germline ends came to 10 bases. The CDR3 loop spans 13 amino acids. In germline, CDR1 is KGHSH, CDR2 LQKENI.

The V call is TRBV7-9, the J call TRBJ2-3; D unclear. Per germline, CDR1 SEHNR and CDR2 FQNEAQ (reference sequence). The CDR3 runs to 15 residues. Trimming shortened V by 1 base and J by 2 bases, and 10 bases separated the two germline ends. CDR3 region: CASSLVQSPTDTQYF. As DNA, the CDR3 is TGTGCCAGCAGCTTAGTACAGTCGCCCACAGATACGCAGTATTTT.

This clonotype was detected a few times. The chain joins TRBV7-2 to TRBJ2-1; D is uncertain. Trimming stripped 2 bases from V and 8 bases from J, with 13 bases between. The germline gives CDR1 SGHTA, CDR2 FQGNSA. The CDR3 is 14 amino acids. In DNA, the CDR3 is TGTGCCAGCAGCTTAACTCCGGGTCGGCATGAGCAGTTCTTC. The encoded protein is CASSLTPGRHEQFF.

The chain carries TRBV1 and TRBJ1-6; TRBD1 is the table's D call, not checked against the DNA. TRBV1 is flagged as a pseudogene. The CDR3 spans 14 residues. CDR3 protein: CTSTSGRPHSPLHF. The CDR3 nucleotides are TGCACCAGCACCTCAGGGAGACCGCATTCACCCCTCCACTTT.

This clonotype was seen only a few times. CDR3 sequence reads: CASSSSGGGSTDTQYF. CDR3 nucleotides: TGTGCCAGCAGCTCGAGCGGGGGGGGTTCCACAGATACGCAGTATTTT. This rearrangement joins TRBV7-8 to TRBJ2-3, with 10 bases fitting TRBD2. From germline, CDR1 is SGHVS and CDR2 FQNEAQ. J lost 2 bases, V lost 4 bases, and 6 bases had no gene match. The CDR3 extends over 16 amino acids.

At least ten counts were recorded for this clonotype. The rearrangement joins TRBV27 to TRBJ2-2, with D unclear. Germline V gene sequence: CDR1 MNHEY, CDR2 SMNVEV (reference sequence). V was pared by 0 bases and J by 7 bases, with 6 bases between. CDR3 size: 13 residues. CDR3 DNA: TGTGCCAGCAGTTTATCAAACGGCGGGGAGCTGTTTTTT. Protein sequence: CASSLSNGGELFF.

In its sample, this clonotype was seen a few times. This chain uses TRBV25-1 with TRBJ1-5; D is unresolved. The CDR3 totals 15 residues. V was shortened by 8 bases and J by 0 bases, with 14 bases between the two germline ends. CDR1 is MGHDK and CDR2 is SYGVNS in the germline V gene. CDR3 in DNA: TGTGCCAGCTCCAATGGTGGGGTTAGCAATCAGCCCCAGCATTTT. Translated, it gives CASSNGGVSNQPQHF.

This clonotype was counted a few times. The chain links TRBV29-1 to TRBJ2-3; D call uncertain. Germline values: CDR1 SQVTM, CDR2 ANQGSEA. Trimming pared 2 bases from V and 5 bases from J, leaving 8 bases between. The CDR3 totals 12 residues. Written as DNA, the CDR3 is TGCAGCGTTGAACAAGACGGAGATACGCAGTATTTT. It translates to CSVEQDGDTQYF.

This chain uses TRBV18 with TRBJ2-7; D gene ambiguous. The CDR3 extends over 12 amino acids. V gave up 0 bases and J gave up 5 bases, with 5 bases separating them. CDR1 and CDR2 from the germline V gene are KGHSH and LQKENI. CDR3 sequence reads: CASSPPYDEQYF. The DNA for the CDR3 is TGTGCCAGCTCACCACCCTATGACGAGCAGTACTTC. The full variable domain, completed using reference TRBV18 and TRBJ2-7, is NAGVMQNPRHLVRRRGQEARLRCSPMKGHSHVYWYRQLPEEGLKFMVYLQKENIIDESGMPKERFSAEFPKEGPSILRIQQVVRGDSAAYFCASSPPYDEQYFGPGTRLTVT.

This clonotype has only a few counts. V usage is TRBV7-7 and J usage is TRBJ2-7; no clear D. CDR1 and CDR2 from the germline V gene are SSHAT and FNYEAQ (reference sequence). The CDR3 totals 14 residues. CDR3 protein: CASSLLQAIYEQYV. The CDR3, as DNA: TGTGCTAGCAGCTTACTTCAGGCCATCTACGAGCAGTACGTC.

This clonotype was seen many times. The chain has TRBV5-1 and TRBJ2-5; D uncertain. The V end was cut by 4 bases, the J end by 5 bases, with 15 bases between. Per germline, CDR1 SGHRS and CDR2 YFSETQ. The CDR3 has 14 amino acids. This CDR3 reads CASSPGPTWETQYF. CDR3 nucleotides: TGCGCCAGCAGCCCCGGACCTACATGGGAGACCCAGTACTTC.

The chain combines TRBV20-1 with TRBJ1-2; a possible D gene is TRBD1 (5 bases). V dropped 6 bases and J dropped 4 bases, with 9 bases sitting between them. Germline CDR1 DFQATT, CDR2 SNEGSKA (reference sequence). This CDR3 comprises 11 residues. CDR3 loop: CSAAGLYGYTF. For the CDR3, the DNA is TGCAGTGCCGCGGGGCTCTATGGCTACACCTTC.

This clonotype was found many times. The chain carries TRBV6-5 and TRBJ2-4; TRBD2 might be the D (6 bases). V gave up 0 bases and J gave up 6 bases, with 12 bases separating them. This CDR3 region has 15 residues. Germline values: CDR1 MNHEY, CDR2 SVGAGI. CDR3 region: CASSYSEGYLNIQYF. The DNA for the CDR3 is TGTGCCAGCAGTTACTCGGAGGGGTACTTAAACATTCAGTACTTC.

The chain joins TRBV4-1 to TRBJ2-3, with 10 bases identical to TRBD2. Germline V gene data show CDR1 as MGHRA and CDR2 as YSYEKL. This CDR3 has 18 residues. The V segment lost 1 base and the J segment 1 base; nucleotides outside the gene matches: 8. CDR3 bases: TGCGCCAGCAGCCAAGCCCAGCGGGGGGGCCGCGGCACAGATACGCAGTATTTT. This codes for CASSQAQRGGRGTDTQYF.

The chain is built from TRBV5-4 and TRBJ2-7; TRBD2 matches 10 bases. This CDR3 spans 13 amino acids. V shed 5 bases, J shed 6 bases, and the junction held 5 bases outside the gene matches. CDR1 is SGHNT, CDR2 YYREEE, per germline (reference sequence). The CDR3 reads CASRQAGGGEQYF. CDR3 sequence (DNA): TGTGCCAGCAGACAAGCGGGGGGGGGCGAGCAGTACTTC.

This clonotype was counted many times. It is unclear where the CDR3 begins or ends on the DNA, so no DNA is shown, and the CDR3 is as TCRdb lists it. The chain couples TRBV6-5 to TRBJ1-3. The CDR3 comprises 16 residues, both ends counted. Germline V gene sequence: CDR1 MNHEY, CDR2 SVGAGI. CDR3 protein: CASSSSTDIPGNTIYF.

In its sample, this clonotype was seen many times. The CDR3 region is CATGLGDTQYF. The DNA for the CDR3 is TGTGCCACTGGTCTGGGAGATACGCAGTATTTT. The rearrangement links TRBV10-3 to TRBJ2-3; D gene unclear. V lost 10 bases, J lost 5 bases, and 10 bases lay in between. Germline loops: CDR1 ENHRY, CDR2 SYGVKD. There are 11 residues in the CDR3.

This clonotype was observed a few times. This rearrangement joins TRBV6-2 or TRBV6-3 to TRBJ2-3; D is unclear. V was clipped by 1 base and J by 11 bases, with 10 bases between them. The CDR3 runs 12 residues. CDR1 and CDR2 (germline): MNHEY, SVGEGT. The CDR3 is CASSYYRTRQYF. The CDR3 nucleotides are TGTGCCAGCAGTTACTATCGGACCCGGCAGTATTTT.

In nucleotides, the CDR3 is TGCAGTGCTAGCTTGGGTCACGGTTCACCCCTCCACTTT. Encoded protein: CSASLGHGSPLHF. The V call is TRBV20-1, the J call TRBJ1-6, with D uncertain. The CDR3 has 13 amino acids. Trimming stripped 3 bases from V and 9 bases from J, with 12 bases between. Germline V lookup: CDR1 DFQATT, CDR2 SNEGSKA (reference sequence).